The clone carrying this T cell receptor beta chain was detected ten times or more. Each CDR3 protein is one row after TCRdb ran MiXCR on the RT-PCR reads. The sample records around 700,000 distinct CDR3 sequences, 14% being singletons. Sequenced input: memory CD4+ T cells from blood. The receptor was isolated from a female donor in good health, serving as a healthy control.

The CDR3 DNA is TGTGCCAGCAGCTTAGTACAGGGAAGCGGGGAGCTGTTTTTT. Translated, it gives CASSLVQGSGELFF. This chain uses TRBV7-2 with TRBJ2-2; the D gene is possibly TRBD1 (6 bases). V lost 1 base and J lost 7, with 10 bases in between. The length of the CDR3 is 14 residues. CDR1 SGHTA and CDR2 FQGNSA come from the germline V gene.